The 14 T cell receptor beta chains presented below share a single source sample, sequenced in a study of OX40 agonist ivuxolimab in advanced cancers. Produced via immunoSEQ multiplex PCR; TCRdb's table is partial and in-frame only. This table holds about 23,000 clones, about 85% found once. The specimen comprised CD4+ or CD8+ T cells sorted from blood, sampled in a trial of the OX40 agonist ivuxolimab. The receptors stem from an adult with an advanced solid tumor such as melanoma, head and neck, liver or kidney cancer.

The rearrangement uses TRBV6-4 and TRBJ2-2; TRBD1 aligns across 9 bases. V dropped 5 bases and J dropped 4; count of bases not matched to a gene: 5. This CDR3 region has 15 residues. Germline-derived CDR1 and CDR2 are MRHNA and SNTAGT. The CDR3 spells CASSPGQGSTGELFF. The CDR3 nucleotides are TGTGCCAGCAGTCCTGGACAGGGGAGCACCGGGGAGCTGTTTTTT.

The chain uses TRBV4-1 and TRBJ2-1; no clear D gene. CDR3 length: 14 amino acids. V was shortened by 0 bases and J by 9 bases, with 12 bases between the two germline ends. Germline CDR1 and CDR2: MGHRA and YSYEKL. The CDR3 here is CASSQDRLSGEQFF. Here the CDR3 DNA reads TGCGCCAGCAGCCAAGATCGTCTATCGGGTGAGCAGTTCTTC.

The rearrangement uses TRBV19 and TRBJ2-1, with D possibly TRBD1 on 6 matching bases. Between the trimmed V and J ends, which lost 4 bases and 2 bases, there was a span of 15 bases. The CDR3 spans 16 residues. Germline CDR1 reads LNHDA; CDR2 reads SQIVND (reference sequence). The CDR3 bases are TGTGCCAGTAGTACCCCCAGGGGTAGCACCTACAATGAGCAGTTCTTC. This gives the protein CASSTPRGSTYNEQFF.

This clone is termed medium-sized. The chain recombines TRBV27 with TRBJ1-1, with D hard to call. Trimming stripped 7 bases from V and 5 bases from J, with 17 bases between. Germline CDR1 is MNHEY and CDR2 is SMNVEV (reference sequence). CDR3 length: 14 residues. In nucleotides, the CDR3 is TGTGCCAGCACGAAACAAGGGTGGGGAACTGAAGCTTTCTTT. It translates to CASTKQGWGTEAFF.

V gene TRBV11-3 combines with J gene TRBJ1-6; D is undetermined. V lost 4 bases to trimming and J lost 13 bases, with 11 bases between them. This CDR3 region has 12 residues. Germline V gene sequence: CDR1 SGHNT, CDR2 YENEEA. The CDR3 reads CASSSRPGPLHF. The CDR3 DNA follows: TGTGCCAGCAGCTCCCGTCCGGGGCCCCTCCACTTT.

This clone has more than one count but fewer than ten. This chain joins TRBV7-9 and TRBJ2-7, with D possibly being TRBD2 (6 bases). Trimming shortened V by 5 bases and J by 6 bases, and 14 bases separated the two germline ends. This CDR3 region has 13 residues. Per the germline V gene, CDR1 is SEHNR and CDR2 is FQNEAQ (reference sequence). The CDR3 nucleotides are TGTGCCAGCAGCCTCGGAGGGCCGGGCGAGCAGTACTTC. Its translation is CASSLGGPGEQYF.

V is TRBV27 and J is TRBJ2-1; 12 bases match TRBD2. There are 16 residues in the CDR3. V was clipped by 3 bases and J by 10 bases; unmatched bases: 10. The germline V gene has CDR1 MNHEY and CDR2 SMNVEV (reference sequence). CDR3 loop: CASSFSSGGVGFEQFF. The CDR3 nucleotides read TGTGCCAGCAGTTTTTCTAGCGGGGGGGTCGGTTTCGAGCAGTTCTTC.

V gene TRBV6-4 combines with J gene TRBJ1-1; 9 nucleotides align to TRBD1. The trim removed 7 bases at V and 11 bases at J, leaving 11 bases unmatched. Germline V gene data show CDR1 as MRHNA and CDR2 as SNTAGT. CDR3 size: 13 residues. In DNA, the CDR3 is TGTGCCAGCATCCGGACAGGGGAGAAGTTCGCTTTCTTT. Protein: CASIRTGEKFAFF.

V and J are TRBV7-8 and TRBJ2-5; possible D gene TRBD1, 5 bases. V dropped 2 bases and J dropped 4 bases, with 14 bases sitting between them. The length of the CDR3 is 15 residues. Germline CDR1 and CDR2: SGHVS and FQNEAQ. CDR3 residues: CASSLKGVFTETQYF. The CDR3 DNA follows: TGTGCCAGCAGCTTAAAAGGGGTATTCACAGAGACCCAGTACTTC.

On this clone: The germline gene is not matched at one end of the junction; a read error may be the cause. The chain employs TRBV7-9 and TRBJ2-2; possibly TRBD2 for D (6 bases). Germline V gene lookup returns CDR1 SEHNR and CDR2 FQNEAQ (reference sequence). The CDR3 contains 15 residues. The CDR3, as DNA: TGTGCCAGCAGCTTATGGTGGGGGGAACACCGGGGAGCTGTTTTT. Translated, it gives CASSLWWGEHRGAVF.

This clone turned up a few times. The chain joins TRBV27 to TRBJ1-2, with a possible D match to TRBD1 (5 bases). The V gene's germline CDR1 is MNHEY and CDR2 SMNVEV (reference sequence). V was shortened by 6 bases and J by 8 bases, with 22 bases between the two germline ends. The CDR3 contains 15 residues. The CDR3 DNA sequence: TGTGCCAGCAGGGGCAGGGATGGACTATTCGTGGGCTACACCTTC. Its translation is CASRGRDGLFVGYTF.

This CDR3 reads CASGRVGPLHF. The CDR3 DNA reads as TGTGCCAGCGGGAGGGTAGGACCCCTCCACTTT. The chain has TRBV9 and TRBJ1-6; D uncertain. Trimming stripped 7 bases from V and 12 bases from J, with 11 bases between. Germline loops: CDR1 SGDLS, CDR2 YYNGEE. CDR3 length equals 11 residues. Full variable domain (remainder filled in from reference TRBV9 and TRBJ1-6): DSGVTQTPKHLITATGQRVTLRCSPRSGDLSVYWYQQSLDQGLQFLIQYYNGEERAKGNILERFSAQQFPDLHSELNLSSLELGDSALYFCASGRVGPLHFGNGTRLTVT.

The chain joins TRBV27 to TRBJ1-1; possibly TRBD1 for D (5 bases). Germline-derived CDR1 and CDR2 are MNHEY and SMNVEV (reference sequence). The CDR3 loop spans 13 amino acids. Trimming removed 4 bases from V and 2 bases from J, with 8 bases in between. The CDR3 DNA reads as TGTGCCAGCAGTTCCGGGGGAAACACTGAAGCTTTCTTT. Translation gives CASSSGGNTEAFF.

The chain joins TRBV18 to TRBJ1-1, with D uncertain. The CDR3 has 15 residues. Germline values: CDR1 KGHSH, CDR2 LQKENI. V was shortened by 6 bases and J by 7 bases, with 21 bases between the two germline ends. Here the CDR3 reads CASSTRSGQILEAFF. The DNA of the CDR3 is TGTGCCAGCTCCACCAGAAGTGGTCAGATCCTTGAAGCTTTCTTT.